Listed below are T cell receptor beta chains from one sample, sequenced in a study of T cell responses to AZD1222 COVID-19 vaccine. Sequenced by immunoSEQ multiplex PCR; TCRdb stores in-frame clones only, minus some. The table records approximately 140,000 clones, roughly 80% of them present only once. This material consisted of peripheral blood, taken on day 0 of MenACWY control vaccination. The receptors were gathered from an adult in good health. Both conserved end residues are part of each CDR3. A D gene is named only where the DNA matches it firmly. For some rows the clone size is stated as once, few or many, or as a class when expanded; others skip it.

V gene,D gene,clone size,J gene,CDR3 DNA,CDR3 protein
TRBV3-1/TRBV3-2,NA,few,TRBJ1-1,TGTGCCAGCAGCCTTCGACGTGACACTGAAGCTTTCTTT,CASSLRRDTEAFF
TRBV3-1/TRBV3-2,NA,NA,TRBJ2-2,TGTGCCAGCAGTCGTGGACCCGACGCCGGGGAGCTGTTTTTT,CASSRGPDAGELFF
TRBV4-2,NA,NA,TRBJ2-2,TGTGCCAGCAGCCAAGATACGGCGGGCTACGCGAACACCGGGGAGCTGTTTTTT,CASSQDTAGYANTGELFF
TRBV7-9,TRBD1,once,TRBJ2-3,TGTGCCAGCAGCTGGGGACAGGCCCCCACAGATACGCAGTATTTT,CASSWGQAPTDTQYF
TRBV18,NA,NA,TRBJ2-5,TGTGCCAGCTCACCAGCAGTTCAAGAGACCCAGTACTTC,CASSPAVQETQYF
TRBV7-9,NA,NA,TRBJ1-5,TGTGCCAGCAGCTTAGACGGGTTGAGCAATCAGCCCCAGCATTTT,CASSLDGLSNQPQHF
TRBV7-8,NA,NA,TRBJ2-1,TGTGCCAGCATCTCAGGGGGGGGCTCCTACAATGAGCAGTTCTTC,CASISGGGSYNEQFF
TRBV5-1,TRBD1,once,TRBJ2-5,TGCGCCAGCAGCTTGGAGGCAGGGGGCGGGGAGACCCAGTACTTC,CASSLEAGGGETQYF
TRBV9,TRBD2,NA,TRBJ2-1,TGTGCCAGCAGCGGTCGGGAGGCGGGGGGGAGGAATGAGCAGTTCTTC,CASSGREAGGRNEQFF
TRBV20-1,NA,once,TRBJ2-1,TGCAGTGCTAGCTCCTACAATGAGCAGTTCTTC,CSASSYNEQFF
TRBV2,TRBD1,NA,TRBJ1-1,TGTGCCAGCAGTGAAGCGGGGACAGCGTTCATGAACACTGAAGCTTTCTTT,CASSEAGTAFMNTEAFF
TRBV5-8,NA,NA,TRBJ2-7,TGTGCCAGCAGCCCCTCTGACAGTATGCGTGACTACGAGCAGTACTTC,CASSPSDSMRDYEQYF
TRBV2,TRBD2,few,TRBJ2-2,TGTGCCAGCAGGACGGGAGGCGGGGAGCTGTTTTTT,CASRTGGGELFF
TRBV10-2,NA,once,TRBJ2-7,TGCGCCAGCAGTTCTGGACGAGGCATCGAGCAGTACTTC,CASSSGRGIEQYF
TRBV6-5,NA,NA,TRBJ1-5,TGTGCCAGCACGGCAGATAGCAATCAGCCCCAGCATTTT,CASTADSNQPQHF
TRBV23-1,NA,NA,TRBJ1-5,TGCGCCAGCAGTCAATCCGTACACGAATATAGCAATCAGCCCCAGCATTTT,CASSQSVHEYSNQPQHF
TRBV7-9,NA,NA,TRBJ1-4,TGTGCCAGCAGTTTCCTAGGAAGAACTAATGAAAAACTGTTTTTT,CASSFLGRTNEKLFF
TRBV5-5,TRBD1,NA,TRBJ2-7,TGTGCCAGCAGCCCGATTGACAGGGGGTCCTACGAGCAGTACTTC,CASSPIDRGSYEQYF
TRBV15,TRBD1,NA,TRBJ2-7,TGTGCCACCAGCAGAGGGTGGGACAGCTCCTACGAGCAGTACTTC,CATSRGWDSSYEQYF
TRBV3-1/TRBV3-2,NA,NA,TRBJ1-2,TGTGCCAGCAGCCACGGGGGGCGCGGCTATGGCTACACCTTC,CASSHGGRGYGYTF
TRBV28,NA,NA,TRBJ1-5,TGTGCCAGCAGTGACGGCAAGGGCAATCAGCCCCAGCATTTT,CASSDGKGNQPQHF
TRBV10-3,TRBD1,NA,TRBJ1-3,TGTGCCATGGGGACAGACTCTGGAAACACCATATATTTT,CAMGTDSGNTIYF
TRBV5-4,NA,NA,TRBJ2-3,TGTGCCAGCAGCTTGTTGCAGGGGCCGAGCACAGATACGCAGTATTTT,CASSLLQGPSTDTQYF
TRBV4-1,NA,NA,TRBJ2-6,TGCGCCAGCAGCCAGAGGGAGGCGGACCCCTCCGGGGCCAACGTCCTGACTTTC,CASSQREADPSGANVLTF
TRBV12-3/TRBV12-4,TRBD1,NA,TRBJ1-6,TGTGCCAGCAGTCCCCGGACAGGAACCCCCCTCCACTTT,CASSPRTGTPLHF
TRBV9,TRBD1,NA,TRBJ1-4,TGTGCCAGCAGCGTGAGACAGGGCAGTGGGTCGGAAAAACTGTTTTTT,CASSVRQGSGSEKLFF
TRBV6-1,TRBD2,NA,TRBJ2-1,TGTGCCAGCAGTGAACAGGCGGGGGGAAGTTACAATGAGCAGTTCTTC,CASSEQAGGSYNEQFF
TRBV20-1,NA,NA,TRBJ2-2,TGCAGTGACGGTGCCGGGGAGCTGTTTTTT,CSDGAGELFF
TRBV6-1,NA,NA,TRBJ2-1,TGTGCCAGCAGTGAAGTAGGACCCCCCGTCAGGTTGGATGAGCAGTTCTTC,CASSEVGPPVRLDEQFF
TRBV19,TRBD1,NA,TRBJ1-5,TGTGCCAGTAGCCCGTTCCGGACAGGGGGCGGGAACCCAACCCTTAGCAATCAGCCCCAGCATTTT,CASSPFRTGGGNPTLSNQPQHF
TRBV6-5,NA,NA,TRBJ2-6,TGTGCCAGCAGTTACGAGGGCTTTGGGGCCAACGTCCTGACTTTC,CASSYEGFGANVLTF
TRBV14,NA,many,TRBJ1-2,TGTGCCAGCAGCCAACGGACATATGGCTACACCTTC,CASSQRTYGYTF
TRBV5-1,TRBD1,NA,TRBJ1-1,TGCGCCAGCAGCTTGTGGGACAGGGGACCTGAAGCTTTCTTT,CASSLWDRGPEAFF
TRBV19,NA,NA,TRBJ1-1,TGTGCCAGTAGTCCCCCCAACACTGAAGCTTTCTTT,CASSPPNTEAFF
TRBV18,TRBD1,NA,TRBJ1-2,TGTGCCAGCTCACCCGGACAGGGCTCCTATGGCTACACCTTC,CASSPGQGSYGYTF
TRBV19,NA,NA,TRBJ1-5,TGTGCCAGTAGTACCCTAGGACGGGGCAATCAGCCCCAGCATTTT,CASSTLGRGNQPQHF
TRBV7-9,TRBD1,NA,TRBJ1-1,TGTGCCAGCAGCTGGTCGACAGGGCTGAACACTGAAGCTTTCTTT,CASSWSTGLNTEAFF
TRBV5-1,NA,NA,TRBJ2-2,TGCGCCAGCAGCTGGACAGAAGACAACACCGGGGAGCTGTTTTTT,CASSWTEDNTGELFF
TRBV6-4,NA,many,TRBJ2-6,TGTGCCAGCAGTGACTCGACAACTGGGGCCAACGTCCTGACTTTC,CASSDSTTGANVLTF
TRBV2,NA,many,TRBJ1-1,TGTGCCAGCCACAGGAGGAGCACTGAAGCTTTCTTT,CASHRRSTEAFF
TRBV9,NA,NA,TRBJ2-1,TGTGCCAGCAGCGTAGAGGCAGTCTACAATGAGCAGTTCTTC,CASSVEAVYNEQFF
TRBV27,TRBD1,NA,TRBJ2-3,TGTGCCAGCAGTTTTCTCCGGGACAGGGGGTTGAGGATCACAGGTACGCAGTATTTT,CASSFLRDRGLRITGTQYF
TRBV19,TRBD1,NA,TRBJ2-5,TGTGCCAGTAGTCTGCCGGGACAGGGGGCTCGGACCCAGTACTTC,CASSLPGQGARTQYF
TRBV12-3/TRBV12-4,NA,NA,TRBJ1-1,TGTGCCAGCACCGGGGGGAACACTGAAGCTTTCTTT,CASTGGNTEAFF
TRBV19,NA,NA,TRBJ1-4,TGTGCCAGTAGTAAGGGGAGAGCAACTAATGAAAAACTGTTTTTT,CASSKGRATNEKLFF
TRBV5-1,TRBD1,NA,TRBJ1-3,TGCGCCAGCAGCTTGACCCCTGGACAGGGGACCCTTATTATGTCCTCTGGAAACACCATATATTTT,CASSLTPGQGTLIMSSGNTIYF
TRBV27,NA,few,TRBJ1-1,TGTGCCAGCAGTTTAGGGGGGAACACTGAAGCTTTCTTT,CASSLGGNTEAFF
TRBV5-3,TRBD1,NA,TRBJ1-6,TGTGCCAGAAGCTTGCCGACAGGGGTAGGGCATTCACCCCTCCACTTT,CARSLPTGVGHSPLHF
TRBV5-6,NA,NA,TRBJ1-2,TGTGCCAGCAGCTTCGGCTATGGCTACACCTTC,CASSFGYGYTF
TRBV5-8,NA,few,TRBJ1-1,TGTGCCAGCAGCCTTCTTGTCCACGGTAACACTGAAGCTTTCTTT,CASSLLVHGNTEAFF